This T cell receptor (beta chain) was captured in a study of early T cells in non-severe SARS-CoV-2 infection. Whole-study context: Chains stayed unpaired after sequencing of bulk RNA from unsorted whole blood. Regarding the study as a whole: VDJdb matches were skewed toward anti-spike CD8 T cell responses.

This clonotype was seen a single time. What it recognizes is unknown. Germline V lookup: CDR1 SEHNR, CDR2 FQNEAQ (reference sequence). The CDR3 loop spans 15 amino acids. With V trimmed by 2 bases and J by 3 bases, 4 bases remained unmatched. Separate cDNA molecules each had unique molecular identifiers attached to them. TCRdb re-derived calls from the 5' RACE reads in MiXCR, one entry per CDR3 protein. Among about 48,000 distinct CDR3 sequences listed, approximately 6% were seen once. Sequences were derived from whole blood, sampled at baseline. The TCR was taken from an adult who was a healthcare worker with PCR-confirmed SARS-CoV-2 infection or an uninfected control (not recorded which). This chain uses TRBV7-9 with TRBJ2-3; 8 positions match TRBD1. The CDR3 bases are TGTGCCAGCAGCTTAACCAGGGGGCGGACAGATACGCAGTATTTT. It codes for CASSLTRGRTDTQYF.